The sequence of this T cell receptor beta chain was determined in a study of cytomegalovirus exposure and HLA in healthy donors. V gave up 6 bases and J gave up 4 bases, with 19 bases separating them. This CDR3 has 15 residues. The germline CDR1 and CDR2 sequences are ENHRY and SYGVKD. PCR primers comprised 60 Vbeta and 13 Jbeta primers. Only in-frame clones appear in the TCRdb table, and some are missing; sequencing was by immunoSEQ multiplex PCR. The data show 80,000 to 130,000 clones, with about 79% seen just once and about 1.1% held by the top ten. The chain is built from TRBV10-3 and TRBJ2-7, with D perhaps matching TRBD1 (5 bases). Material for sequencing was PBMCs. This receptor was obtained from a woman aged 18-29 years in good health and CMV-seronegative. The CDR3 DNA reads TGTGCCATCAGGAGTCAAGGGGTAGGTTTATACGAGCAGTACTTC. This gives the protein CAIRSQGVGLYEQYF.